Sequencing of this T cell receptor (beta chain) was carried out in a study of T cell repertoires in cytomegalovirus infection. A single record per CDR3 protein comes from TCRdb applying MiXCR to the reads. The repertoire holds approximately 910,000 distinct CDR3 sequences, with approximately 31% as singletons. As to this clonotype: The antigen is undetermined.

This clonotype was obtained from a human donor in good health (CMV status not recorded). Some clones in this sample may be carry-over from other donors' samples. The specimen was cultured CD8+ T cells from PBMCs, collected from culture after CMV antigen stimulation.

DNA for the CDR3: TGCGCCAGCAGCCAAGGGAGGAGTCTCTACAATGAGCAGTTCTTC. Translation: CASSQGRSLYNEQFF. V is TRBV4-1 and J is TRBJ2-1; weak D call: TRBD2 (5 bases). The CDR3 is 15 amino acids. Trimming shortened V by 1 base and J by 3 bases, and 10 bases separated the two germline ends. The V gene's germline CDR1 is MGHRA and CDR2 YSYEKL.